These T cell receptor beta chains were read from a single sample in a study of T cell responses to AZD1222 COVID-19 vaccine. Only in-frame clones appear in the TCRdb table, and some are missing; sequencing was by immunoSEQ multiplex PCR. The sample has 85,000 to 130,000 clones, roughly 88% seen once. The starting material was peripheral blood, obtained on day 0 of AZD1222 vaccination. The receptor source for this set is an adult in good health. The CDR3 runs from the conserved cysteine through the conserved F or W. Each record gives: V gene, J gene, CDR3 protein.

TRBV13,TRBJ2-2,CASSPGLDPNTGELFF
TRBV7-2,TRBJ1-1,CASSLVAGNTEAFF
TRBV11-2,TRBJ2-7,CASSSINRQGTYEQYF
TRBV6-2/TRBV6-3,TRBJ1-1,CASSYGVMSTEAFF
TRBV10-3,TRBJ1-1,CAISDGGQTHTEAFF
TRBV29-1,TRBJ2-4,CSASSRGDIQYF
TRBV15,TRBJ2-5,CATSRDGTSQETQYF
TRBV29-1,TRBJ2-3,CSVGEGTDTQYF
TRBV28,TRBJ1-1,CASTLSSEAFF
TRBV6-2/TRBV6-3,TRBJ1-2,CASSQTSFRTRGYTF
TRBV28,TRBJ2-7,CASTTDGYEQYF